This T cell receptor (beta chain) was observed in a study of circulating and synovial CD4+ cells in juvenile arthritis. Study-wide results and caveats: Circulating pathogenic-like and bulk T cells looked alike by Vbeta family usage. Circulating pathogenic-like lymphocytes shared a substantially higher fraction of CDR3 sequences with synovium than bulk blood. T cell genome counts differed by at least an order of magnitude between CPL and CD4 samples. Overlap with synovium rose as more T cells were sequenced.

In regard to this clone: Antigen: not known.

V dropped 5 bases and J dropped 2 bases, with 9 bases sitting between them. Per the germline V gene, CDR1 is SGHVS and CDR2 is FQNEAQ. This CDR3 contains 13 residues. TCRdb's table, derived via immunoSEQ multiplex PCR, lists solely in-frame clones and lacks some. In the table there are about 33,000 clones, nearly 95% of which are singletons. Sequenced: CD4+ T cells from blood. This chain links TRBV7-8 with TRBJ1-1, with no clear D. This receptor was obtained from a human donor with juvenile idiopathic arthritis. As DNA, the CDR3 is TGTGCCAGCAGCGAAGGAGGTAACACTGAAGCTTTCTTT. It encodes CASSEGGNTEAFF.